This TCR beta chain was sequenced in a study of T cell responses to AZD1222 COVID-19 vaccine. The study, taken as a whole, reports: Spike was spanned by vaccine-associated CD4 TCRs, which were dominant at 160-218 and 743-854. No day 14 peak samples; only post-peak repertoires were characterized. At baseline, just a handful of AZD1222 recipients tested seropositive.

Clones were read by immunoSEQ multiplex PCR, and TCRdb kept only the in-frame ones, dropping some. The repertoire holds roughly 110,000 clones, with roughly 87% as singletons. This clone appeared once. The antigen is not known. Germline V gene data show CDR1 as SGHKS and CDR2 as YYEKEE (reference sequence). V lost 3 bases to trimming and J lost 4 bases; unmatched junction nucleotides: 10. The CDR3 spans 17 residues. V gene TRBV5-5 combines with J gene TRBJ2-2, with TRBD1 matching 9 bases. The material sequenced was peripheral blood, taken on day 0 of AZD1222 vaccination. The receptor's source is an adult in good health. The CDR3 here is CASSSRYRDRVTGELFF. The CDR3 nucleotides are TGTGCCAGCAGCTCAAGATATAGGGACAGGGTCACCGGGGAGCTGTTTTTT.